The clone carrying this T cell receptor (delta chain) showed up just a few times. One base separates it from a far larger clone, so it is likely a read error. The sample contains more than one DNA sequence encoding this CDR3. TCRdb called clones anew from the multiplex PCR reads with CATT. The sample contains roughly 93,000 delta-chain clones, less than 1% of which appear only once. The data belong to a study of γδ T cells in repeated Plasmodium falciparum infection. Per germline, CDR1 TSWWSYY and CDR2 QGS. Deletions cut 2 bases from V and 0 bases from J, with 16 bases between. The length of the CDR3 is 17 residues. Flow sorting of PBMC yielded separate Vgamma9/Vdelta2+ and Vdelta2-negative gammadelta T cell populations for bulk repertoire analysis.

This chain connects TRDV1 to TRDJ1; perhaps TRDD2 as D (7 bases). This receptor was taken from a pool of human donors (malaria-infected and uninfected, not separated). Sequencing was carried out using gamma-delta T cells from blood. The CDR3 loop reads CALGEFLPGYYTDKLIF. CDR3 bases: TGTGCTCTTGGGGAATTCCTACCGGGATATTACACCGATAAACTCATCTTT.